This T cell receptor (beta chain) was identified during a study of cytomegalovirus exposure and HLA in healthy donors. The table came from immunoSEQ multiplex PCR; TCRdb's copy has only in-frame clones and leaves some out. The sample gives 71,000 or so clones, approximately 94% of which show up once; approximately 3.3% is in the top ten. V lost 6 bases, J lost 3 bases, and 4 bases stayed unmatched. CDR1 and CDR2 (germline): SGHAT, FQNNGV. The CDR3 is 16 residues long. The TCR comes from a woman younger than 35 in good health and CMV-seropositive. The V gene is TRBV11-2, the J gene TRBJ2-1, with 14 nucleotides matching TRBD2. Sequencing was performed on PBMCs. CDR3 bases: TGTGCCAGCAGGAGGACTAGCGGGAGGCTCTACAATGAGCAGTTCTTC. Encoded protein: CASRRTSGRLYNEQFF.